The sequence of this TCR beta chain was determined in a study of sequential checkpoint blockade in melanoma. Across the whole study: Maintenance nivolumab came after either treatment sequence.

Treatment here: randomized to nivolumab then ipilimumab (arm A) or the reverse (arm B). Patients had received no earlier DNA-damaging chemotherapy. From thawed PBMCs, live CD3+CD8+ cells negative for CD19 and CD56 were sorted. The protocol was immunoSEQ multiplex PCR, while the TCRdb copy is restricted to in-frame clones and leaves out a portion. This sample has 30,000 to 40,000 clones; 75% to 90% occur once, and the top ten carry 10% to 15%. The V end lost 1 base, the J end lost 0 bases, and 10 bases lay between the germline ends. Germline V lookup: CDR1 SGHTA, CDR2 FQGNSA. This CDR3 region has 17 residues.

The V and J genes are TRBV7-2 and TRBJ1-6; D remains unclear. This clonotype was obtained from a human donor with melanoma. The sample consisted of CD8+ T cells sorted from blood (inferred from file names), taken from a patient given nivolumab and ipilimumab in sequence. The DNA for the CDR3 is TGTGCCAGCAGCTTAGAAACACTAATCTCCTATAATTCACCCCTCCACTTT. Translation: CASSLETLISYNSPLHF.